The following is a TCR beta chain sequence with its context. No antigen is known for it. TCR beta CDR3 sequences were amplified from RNA transcripts. With the HTBI primer set, the TCR CDR3 went through a first round of RT-PCR. TCRdb re-derived calls from the multiplex PCR reads in MiXCR, one entry per CDR3 protein. In the table there are some 400,000 distinct CDR3 sequences, 19% of which are singletons. The sample is drawn from a study of T cells in Graves' hyperthyroidism and ophthalmopathy. Study-level background: Pretreatment peripheral blood was obtained at initial diagnosis.

PBMCs were derived from about 10 ml fresh peripheral blood. This CDR3 region has 14 residues. Germline CDR1 WSHSY, CDR2 SAAADI. Trimming removed 7 bases at V and 1 base at J, with 14 bases between. Whole-study results and caveats: Ophthalmopathy was separated from stable hyperthyroidism by a 13 V-J model.

J is TRBJ2-7 and V is TRBV10-2, with D unclear. Input material: blood. The TCR sequence derives from a woman between 18 and 29 years old with Graves' hyperthyroidism. The CDR3 sequence is CASTSSGASYEQYF. The DNA for the CDR3 is TGCGCCAGCACTTCCAGTGGTGCATCCTACGAGCAGTACTTC.